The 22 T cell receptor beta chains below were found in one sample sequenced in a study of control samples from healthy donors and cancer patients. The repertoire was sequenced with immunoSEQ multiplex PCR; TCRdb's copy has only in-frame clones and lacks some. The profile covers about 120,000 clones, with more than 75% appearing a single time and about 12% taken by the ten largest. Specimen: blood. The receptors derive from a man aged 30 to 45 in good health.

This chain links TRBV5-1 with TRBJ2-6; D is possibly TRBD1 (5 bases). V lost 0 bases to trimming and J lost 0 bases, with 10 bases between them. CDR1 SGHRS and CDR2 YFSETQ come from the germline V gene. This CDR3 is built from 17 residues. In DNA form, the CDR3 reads TGCGCCAGCAGCTTGGTTCAGGGTTTCTCTGGGGCCAACGTCCTGACTTTC. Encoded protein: CASSLVQGFSGANVLTF.

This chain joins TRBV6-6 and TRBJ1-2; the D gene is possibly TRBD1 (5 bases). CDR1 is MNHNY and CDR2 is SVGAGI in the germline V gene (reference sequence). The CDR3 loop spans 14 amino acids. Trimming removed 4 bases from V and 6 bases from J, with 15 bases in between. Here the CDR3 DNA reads TGTGCCAGCAGTTTTCCGGGACTCAACGATGGCTACACCTTC. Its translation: CASSFPGLNDGYTF.

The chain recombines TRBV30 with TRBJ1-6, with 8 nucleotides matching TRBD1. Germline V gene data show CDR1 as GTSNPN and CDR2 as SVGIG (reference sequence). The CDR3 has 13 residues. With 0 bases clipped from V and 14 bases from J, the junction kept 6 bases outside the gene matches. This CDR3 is CAWSVRTGWSLHF. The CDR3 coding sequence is TGTGCCTGGAGTGTACGGACAGGGTGGTCCCTCCACTTT. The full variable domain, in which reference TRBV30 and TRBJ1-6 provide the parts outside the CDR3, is SQTIHQWPATLVQPVGSPLSLECTVEGTSNPNLYWYRQAAGRGLQLLFYSVGIGQISSEVPQNLSASRPQDRQFILSSKKLLLSDSGFYLCAWSVRTGWSLHFGNGTRLTVT.

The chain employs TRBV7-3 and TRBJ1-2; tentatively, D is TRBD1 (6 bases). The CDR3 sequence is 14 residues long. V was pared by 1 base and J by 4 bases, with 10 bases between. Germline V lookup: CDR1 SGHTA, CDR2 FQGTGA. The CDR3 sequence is CASSLNGGAYGYTF. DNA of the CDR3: TGTGCCAGCAGCTTAAACGGGGGGGCCTATGGCTACACCTTC.

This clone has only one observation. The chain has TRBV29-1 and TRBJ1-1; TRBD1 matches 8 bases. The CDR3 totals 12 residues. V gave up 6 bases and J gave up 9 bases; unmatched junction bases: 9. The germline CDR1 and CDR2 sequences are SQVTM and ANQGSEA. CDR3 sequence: CSVETGGLKAFF. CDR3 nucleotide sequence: TGCAGCGTAGAAACAGGGGGACTTAAAGCTTTCTTT.

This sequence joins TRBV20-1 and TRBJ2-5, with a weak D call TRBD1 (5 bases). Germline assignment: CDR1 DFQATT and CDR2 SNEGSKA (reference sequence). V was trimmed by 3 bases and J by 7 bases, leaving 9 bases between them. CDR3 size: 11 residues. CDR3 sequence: CSARGHGTQYF. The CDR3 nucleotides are TGCAGTGCTAGGGGGCACGGGACCCAGTACTTC.

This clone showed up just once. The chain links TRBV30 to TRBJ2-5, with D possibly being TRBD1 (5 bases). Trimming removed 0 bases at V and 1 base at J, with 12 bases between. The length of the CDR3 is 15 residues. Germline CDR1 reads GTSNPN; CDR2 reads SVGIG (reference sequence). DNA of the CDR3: TGTGCCTGGAGTGTAGGGGCAGGAACCCAAGAGACCCAGTACTTC. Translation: CAWSVGAGTQETQYF.

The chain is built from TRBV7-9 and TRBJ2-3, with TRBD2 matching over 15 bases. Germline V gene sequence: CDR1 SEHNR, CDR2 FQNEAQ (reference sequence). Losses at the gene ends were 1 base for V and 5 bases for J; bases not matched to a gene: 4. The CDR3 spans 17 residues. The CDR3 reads CASSLGGLAGGLDTQYF. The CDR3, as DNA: TGTGCCAGCAGCTTAGGAGGACTAGCGGGGGGGTTAGATACGCAGTATTTT.

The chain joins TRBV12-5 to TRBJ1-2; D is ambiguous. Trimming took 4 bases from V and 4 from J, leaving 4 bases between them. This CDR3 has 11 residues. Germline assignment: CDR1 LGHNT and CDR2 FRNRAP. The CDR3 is CASGSIYGYTF. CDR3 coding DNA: TGTGCTAGTGGTTCAATCTATGGCTACACCTTC.

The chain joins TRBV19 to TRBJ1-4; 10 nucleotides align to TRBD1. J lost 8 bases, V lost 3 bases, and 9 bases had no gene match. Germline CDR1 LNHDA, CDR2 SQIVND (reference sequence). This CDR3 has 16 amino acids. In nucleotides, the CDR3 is TGTGCCAGTAGTATCGTGGCAGGGACAGGGGTAGAAAAACTGTTTTTT. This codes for CASSIVAGTGVEKLFF.

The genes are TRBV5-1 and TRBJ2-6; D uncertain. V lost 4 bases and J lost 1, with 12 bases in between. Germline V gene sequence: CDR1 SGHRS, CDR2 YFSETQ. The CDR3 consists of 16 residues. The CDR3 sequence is CASSPLALSGANVLTF. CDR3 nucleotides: TGCGCCAGCAGCCCCTTGGCGTTGTCTGGGGCCAACGTCCTGACTTTC.

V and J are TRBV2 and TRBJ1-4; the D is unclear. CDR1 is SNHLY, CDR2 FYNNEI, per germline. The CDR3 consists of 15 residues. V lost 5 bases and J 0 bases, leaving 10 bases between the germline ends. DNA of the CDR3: TGTGCCAGCAGTCAAAACGGGGCAACTAATGAAAAACTGTTTTTT. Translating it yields CASSQNGATNEKLFF.

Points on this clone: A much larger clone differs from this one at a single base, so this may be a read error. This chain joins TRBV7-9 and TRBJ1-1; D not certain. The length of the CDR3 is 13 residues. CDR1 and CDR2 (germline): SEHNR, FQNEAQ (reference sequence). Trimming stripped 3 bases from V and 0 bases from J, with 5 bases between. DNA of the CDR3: TGTGCCAGCAGCTTGACGGTGAACACTGAAGCTTTCTTT. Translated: CASSLTVNTEAFF. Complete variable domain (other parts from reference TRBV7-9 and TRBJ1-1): DTGVSQNPRHKITKRGQNVTFRCDPISEHNRLYWYRQTLGQGPEFLTYFQNEAQLEKSRLLSDRFSAERPKGSFSTLEIQRTEQGDSAMYLCASSLTVNTEAFFGQGTRLTVV.

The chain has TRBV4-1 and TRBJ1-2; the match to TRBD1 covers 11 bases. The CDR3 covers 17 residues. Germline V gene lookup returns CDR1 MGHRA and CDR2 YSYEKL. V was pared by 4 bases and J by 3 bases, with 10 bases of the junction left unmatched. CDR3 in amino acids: CASSPLSDRGRYYGYTF. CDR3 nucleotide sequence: TGCGCCAGCAGCCCCTTATCGGACAGGGGGCGGTACTATGGCTACACCTTC.

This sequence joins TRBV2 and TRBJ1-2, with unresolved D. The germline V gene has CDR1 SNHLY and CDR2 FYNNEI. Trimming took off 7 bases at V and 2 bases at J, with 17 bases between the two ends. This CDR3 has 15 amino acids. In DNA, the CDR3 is TGTGCCAGCATAGATGGATTTGGGGTCAACTATGGCTACACCTTC. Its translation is CASIDGFGVNYGYTF.

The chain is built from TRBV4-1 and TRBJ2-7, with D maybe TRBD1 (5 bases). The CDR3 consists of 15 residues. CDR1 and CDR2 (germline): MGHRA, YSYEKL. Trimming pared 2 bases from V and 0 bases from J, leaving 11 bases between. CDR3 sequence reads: CASSQILGDSYEQYF. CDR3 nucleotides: TGCGCCAGCAGCCAAATCCTAGGGGACTCCTACGAGCAGTACTTC.

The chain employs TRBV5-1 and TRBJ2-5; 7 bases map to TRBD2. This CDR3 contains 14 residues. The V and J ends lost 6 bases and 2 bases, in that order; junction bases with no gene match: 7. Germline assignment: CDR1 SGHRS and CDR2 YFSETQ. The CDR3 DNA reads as TGCGCCAGCACCTTCGGACTAGAACAAGAGACCCAGTACTTC. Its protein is CASTFGLEQETQYF.

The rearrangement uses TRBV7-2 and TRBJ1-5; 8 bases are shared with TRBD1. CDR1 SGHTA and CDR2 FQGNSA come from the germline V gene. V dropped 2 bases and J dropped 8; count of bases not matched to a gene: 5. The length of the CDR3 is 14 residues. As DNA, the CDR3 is TGTGCCAGCAGCTTACAGGGGGCGGTGGAGCCCCAGCATTTT. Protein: CASSLQGAVEPQHF.

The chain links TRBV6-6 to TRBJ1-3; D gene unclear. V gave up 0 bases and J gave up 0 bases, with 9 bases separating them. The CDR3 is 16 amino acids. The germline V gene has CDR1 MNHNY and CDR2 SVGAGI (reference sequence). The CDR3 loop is CASSYSEGLSGNTIYF. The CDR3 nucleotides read TGTGCCAGCAGTTACTCTGAGGGCCTCTCTGGAAACACCATATATTTT.

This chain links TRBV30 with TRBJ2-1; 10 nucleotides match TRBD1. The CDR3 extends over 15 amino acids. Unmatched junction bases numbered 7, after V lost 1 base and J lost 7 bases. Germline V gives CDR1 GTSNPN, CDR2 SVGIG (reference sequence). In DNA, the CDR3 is TGTGCCTGGAGTGGGGACAGGGGACTCGGGAATGAGCAGTTCTTC. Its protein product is CAWSGDRGLGNEQFF.

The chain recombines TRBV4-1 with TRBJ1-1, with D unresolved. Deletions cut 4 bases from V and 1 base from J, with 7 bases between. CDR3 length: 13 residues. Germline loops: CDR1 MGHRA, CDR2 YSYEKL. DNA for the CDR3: TGCGCCAGCAGCCGCTTCAGGAACACTGAAGCTTTCTTT. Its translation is CASSRFRNTEAFF.

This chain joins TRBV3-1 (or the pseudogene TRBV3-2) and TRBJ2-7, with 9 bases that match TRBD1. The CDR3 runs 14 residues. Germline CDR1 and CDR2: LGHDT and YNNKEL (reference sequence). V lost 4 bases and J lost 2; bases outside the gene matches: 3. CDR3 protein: CASSLGTGTYEQYF. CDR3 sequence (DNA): TGTGCCAGCAGCCTCGGGACAGGGACCTACGAGCAGTACTTC.